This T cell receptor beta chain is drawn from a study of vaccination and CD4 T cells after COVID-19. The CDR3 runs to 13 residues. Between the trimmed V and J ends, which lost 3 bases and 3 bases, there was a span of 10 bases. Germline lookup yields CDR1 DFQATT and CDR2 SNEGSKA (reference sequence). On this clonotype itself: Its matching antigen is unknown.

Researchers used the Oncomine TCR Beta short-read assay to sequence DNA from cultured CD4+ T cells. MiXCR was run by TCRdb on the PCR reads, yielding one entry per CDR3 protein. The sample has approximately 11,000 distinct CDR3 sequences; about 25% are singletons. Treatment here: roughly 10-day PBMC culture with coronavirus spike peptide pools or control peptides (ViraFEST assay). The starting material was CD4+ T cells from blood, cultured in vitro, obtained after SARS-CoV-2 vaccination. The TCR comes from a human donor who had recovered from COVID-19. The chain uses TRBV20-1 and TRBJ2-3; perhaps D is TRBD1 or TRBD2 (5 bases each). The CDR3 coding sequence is TGCAGTGCTAGCTGGGGGAATACAGATACGCAGTATTTT. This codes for CSASWGNTDTQYF.